The present TCR beta chain was sequenced within a study of blood T cell repertoires in COVID-19. Turning to the study itself: COVID-19 samples, acute and convalescent, were from the United States, Italy and Spain. In each case, the material was cDNA or gDNA derived from T cells, B-cell-depleted T cells, or PBMCs.

This clone has only one observation. The junction had 2 bases not matched to a gene; V was cut back by 1 base and J by 6 bases. CDR1 and CDR2 (germline): LGHNA, YSLEER. This CDR3 has 15 residues. In the original workflow: Nucleated cell counts were estimated from reference gene primer amplification. Clones were sequenced by immunoSEQ multiplex PCR, and TCRdb holds only the in-frame ones, with some missing. The DNA gave D and trimming, while V, J and clone size come from that table. The table includes some 320,000 clones, approximately 88% detected once. The V gene is TRBV4-3, the J gene TRBJ1-6; TRBD1 matches 8 bases. The sequencing sample was made of peripheral blood. This TCR derives from a woman aged 25 to 39 who had recovered from COVID-19. The CDR3 region is CASSQGDRTNSPLHF. The DNA of the CDR3 is TGCGCCAGCAGCCAAGGGGACAGGACTAATTCACCCCTCCACTTT.